This T cell receptor (beta chain) was captured by sequencing in a study of cytomegalovirus exposure and HLA in healthy donors (dated by TCRdb to about 2017). Regarding the study in general: In an earlier analysis of fewer than 750 of the donors, approximately 300 Gb of sequence data and approximately 120 million unique TCR beta sequences from about 179 million T cells were reported. An early release covering about 600 HLA-typed donors comprised roughly 300 gigabases of sequencing data and tens of millions of unique TCR sequences. Among the roughly 410 genotyped donors, approximately 77% belonged to the genetic ancestry cluster associated with self-reported Caucasian donors. The study was designed to test whether signatures of past pathogen exposure could be identified by cataloging public T cell receptors. Using immunosequencing, the study profiled T cell repertoires from 666 subjects and related those repertoires to cytomegalovirus serostatus. Besides the first cohort of 550 to 750 subjects, a separate validation cohort made up of some 110 different subjects was used. To predict cytomegalovirus infection status, the study combined high-throughput TCR immunosequencing, statistical association of individual TCRs with disease status, and machine learning. A later analysis re-analyzed previously published TCR beta repertoires from approximately 670 donors and added high-resolution HLA genotyping to study TCR occurrence patterns. In the later analysis, no new phenotypic data were used to find candidate immune exposures; instead, reliance was placed on TCR beta sequences and their occurrence across donors. In an earlier analysis of about 590 of the donors, high-throughput TCR beta sequencing was used to judge whether each TCR beta V gene segment behaved as functional or pseudogenic. Donor age, sex, ethnicity and CMV serostatus were collected together with the repertoire data. In a later genetic analysis, genome-wide SNP genotypes for 398 of the 666 donors were used, and that subset was treated as a discovery cohort. Every repertoire in the discovery cohort had been generated on one and the same sequencing platform. Class I and class II HLA loci were covered by the typing at four-digit resolution. Typing coverage varied by locus: roughly 620-630 donors for A, B, C, DRB1 and DQB1; roughly 500 for DQA1; some 610 for DPA1; some 470 for DPB1. About five DR-DQ haplotypes were treated as single units for association and clustering because of strong linkage in the cohort. Among some 400 genotyped donors of the cohort, an average of approximately 240,000 unique TCR beta nucleotide sequences was sequenced per donor, of which about 18% were non-productive. The investigation overall reported the following: When HLA alleles, especially DR and DQ, strongly co-occurred, attributing TCR associations to individual alleles was difficult. According to the authors, the approach could potentially be generalized to other disease states and immunological phenotypes. A cluster of highly shared sequence variants was judged likely to be a technical artifact of the sequencing pipeline. The earlier analysis of some 560 of the donors excluded around 17 rarely observed V segments, including chromosome 9 orphons, because counts were too low. CMV serostatus was the only immune exposure information available for the cohort. According to a later analysis, most CMV-associated TCR beta chains appeared to be HLA-restricted, and the HLA associations seemed to be driven largely by CMV exposure. In a later genetic analysis, fewer N-insertions in productive TCRs were reported among donors in an Asian-associated ancestry cluster than the roughly 700-donor mean. Broadly in line with IMGT annotations, most TCR beta V segments showed up in productive rearrangements about 87% or about 30% of the time in an earlier analysis of some 590 of the donors. Most TCR sequences were observed very rarely across donors, whereas some public TCRs were present in many individuals. A total of about 150 TCR beta chains were listed by the study as associated with cytomegalovirus. Only TCR beta chains were sequenced in this cohort, and the absence of alpha or paired-chain data limited detectable features. Cytomegalovirus status was reported to be diagnosed by the classifier with high specificity and sensitivity in both the original and validation cohorts. Three of the identified cytomegalovirus-associated TCR beta chains were confirmed in vitro to be specific for cytomegalovirus antigens. In a later analysis, HLA-associated TCR beta chains were found to be more clonally expanded and to have lower generation probabilities than equally common non-associated chains. The presence/absence analyses assumed that sequencing depth was roughly uniform across donors, and that assumption may not be true. In a later analysis, more than 15,000 TCR beta sequences were associated with specific HLA alleles at a false discovery rate of 0.05. In a later analysis, the rate of TCR association differed among HLA loci, with DRB1 alleles having the most associated TCRs and HLA-C alleles having the fewest. According to a later analysis, parvovirus B19, influenza, CMV and Epstein-Barr virus appeared linked to several top co-occurrence clusters. An association between a missense DCLRE1C variant and V-gene and J-gene trimming of TCR beta chains was found in a later genetic analysis and replicated in an independent cohort. Linkage disequilibrium might explain the correlated functional status among segregating V segments, but an unknown experimental factor could not be excluded. Because HLA typing was unavailable for some donors at each locus, only the typed subset was used in association tests. Some IMGT-functional V segments, including TRBV6-2 and TRBV6-3, could not be distinguished by the 87-base-pair reads and were therefore excluded. A further reported finding was that TCR beta sequences accurately predicted the HLA-A and HLA-B alleles for most subjects in the first cohort.

Libraries were made using the immunoSEQ multiplex PCR assay. A mixture of 60 forward primers for TCR Vbeta segments and 13 reverse primers for TCR Jbeta segments was used in the multiplex PCR. Amplification of the CDR3 region of rearranged TCR beta genes was performed with a multiplex PCR assay on genomic DNA. On the Illumina HiSeq System, the amplified TCR beta libraries were sequenced as 87-base-pair reads. The authors' analysis ran thus. Across the 700 or so repertoires, a later analysis counted roughly 84 million unique TCR beta chains, 8.5 million to 12 million of which were shared by at least two donors. Raw reads were error-corrected and collapsed into unique sequences by a nearest-neighbor algorithm in which closely related sequences were merged to remove PCR and sequencing errors. V, D and J gene segments were assigned by aligning CDR3 sequences to IMGT reference sequences. For a sequence to be retained, a match of at least six nucleotides to both a V gene segment and a J gene segment was required. A rearrangement counted as productive if the CDR3 had no stop codons and remained in frame with V and J, and every other rearrangement counted as non-productive. Following IMGT convention, CDR3 was defined as the stretch from the second conserved V-encoded cysteine to the conserved J-encoded phenylalanine. In an earlier analysis of 587 of the donors, sequences lacking an unambiguous match to a single V gene segment were excluded. An earlier analysis of 587 of the donors classified V segments as functional when productive rearrangements were above 56.7% and as segregating when the standard deviation between donors was above 5%. A statistical classification framework was built for diagnosing cytomegalovirus status from the catalog of TCR beta chain sequences. In a later analysis, V and J genes were assigned by comparing TCR nucleotide sequences against IMGT/GENE-DB human TR gene sequences. The TCRdist pipeline was used in a later analysis to assign CDR3 sequences and most-parsimonious VDJ recombination scenarios. In a later analysis, every TCR beta chain was defined by the combination of its CDR3 amino acid sequence and its V-gene family, and reads without a unique V-gene family were dropped. To address suspected cross-contamination and a sequencing artifact, a later analysis removed 592 highly shared, low-generation-probability nucleotide sequences. For each public chain, a later analysis derived a clonal expansion index from normalized ranks of inferred template counts within each repertoire. In a later analysis, generation probabilities were computed using a VDJ recombination model fitted to out-of-frame rearrangements, and the results were checked against IGoR. Hypergeometric tests were used in a later analysis to score TCR-TCR, TCR-HLA and TCR-CMV co-occurrence, with a repertoire-size bias correction applied to the TCR pairs. To estimate false discovery rates, a later analysis permuted the HLA or CMV assignments 20 times. In a later analysis, co-occurring TCRs were grouped using DBSCAN, with TCRdist sequence similarity added in when clustering inside HLA-allele-positive subsets. Repertoires with fewer than 30,000 or more than 120,000 public chains were left out of co-occurrence clustering, as were five repertoires with anomalous nucleotide sharing. TCRdb holds this immuneACCESS table with in-frame rearrangements only. Some clones are missing; in checked studies, unresolved V genes explain under half, and the rest has no known cause. V, J and clone size are those of that table, while D and trimming were read from the DNA. Counted in this sample were some 150,000 clones; 75% to 90% of them appeared once. The top ten constitute 2.5% to 3.5% of the sample.

The germline V and J ends show losses of 6 bases and 1 base respectively, and no gene match explains 4 bases of the junction. Its CDR3 holds 14 amino acids, cysteine through phenylalanine. Kept here is only the CDR3 DNA, which spans 42 bases and is read in frame from base 1. The germline V gene provides CDR1 MNHNS and CDR2 SASEGT. The cohort comprised 670 or so healthy bone marrow donors. All cohort members were sampled while nominally healthy, although unrecorded immune exposures were likely present. The donor tested CMV seronegative, placing the donor among the roughly 350 seronegative members of the cohort. Each donor provided a peripheral blood sample, and peripheral blood mononuclear cells were used for TCR beta sequencing. The Qiagen DNeasy Blood Extraction Kit was used to extract genomic DNA from the blood cell samples. This clone was found a few times. The specificity of this receptor is unknown. Per-nucleotide qualities are absent, and no much larger clonotype sits a single base away.

The sequence came from a woman aged 25-40 years in good health and CMV-seronegative. The sequence is built from TRBV6-1 and TRBJ1-1, and TRBD1 aligns with 8 junction nucleotides. Sequencing used PBMCs. The nucleotide sequence reads as follows: TGTGCCAGCAGCCGGGGACAGGAGAACACTGAAGCTTTCTTT. Its translation is CASSRGQENTEAFF.